These 7 T cell receptor beta chains came from one sample sequenced in a study of blood T cell repertoires in COVID-19. Only in-frame clones appear in the TCRdb table, and some are missing; sequencing was by immunoSEQ multiplex PCR. The sample lists about 24,000 clones, 81% occurring once. Sequencing used peripheral blood. Source of these receptors: an older man with acute or convalescent COVID-19.

This chain uses TRBV18 with TRBJ1-1; 9 positions agree with TRBD1. CDR3 length: 14 amino acids. After removal of 3 bases from V and 3 bases from J, the junction contained 2 bases not matched to a gene. Germline V gives CDR1 KGHSH, CDR2 LQKENI. Here the CDR3 DNA reads TGTGCCAGCTCACCTACAGGGGGCTACACTGAAGCTTTCTTT. This translates into CASSPTGGYTEAFF.

The chain couples TRBV27 to TRBJ2-7; TRBD2 aligns across 7 bases. Germline-derived CDR1 and CDR2 are MNHEY and SMNVEV (reference sequence). The CDR3 is 14 amino acids. The trim removed 5 bases at V and 5 bases at J, leaving 9 bases unmatched. CDR3 residues: CASSTGLVPHEQYF. The CDR3 DNA is TGTGCCAGCAGTACCGGACTAGTTCCCCACGAGCAGTACTTC.

The chain joins TRBV3-1 (or the pseudogene TRBV3-2) to TRBJ2-1; 12 nucleotides align to TRBD2. This CDR3 has 15 residues. V lost 3 bases, J lost 8 bases, and 5 bases stayed unmatched. From germline, CDR1 is LGHDT and CDR2 YNNKEL (reference sequence). The CDR3: CASSQRTSGTDEQFF. The DNA for the CDR3 is TGTGCCAGCAGCCAGAGGACTAGCGGGACCGATGAGCAGTTCTTC.

The chain joins TRBV9 to TRBJ2-7, with 8 bases fitting TRBD1. The V and J ends lost 7 bases and 4 bases, in that order; junction bases with no gene match: 4. Germline loops: CDR1 SGDLS, CDR2 YYNGEE. This CDR3 spans 12 amino acids. The CDR3 sequence: CASGTGQYEQYF. For the CDR3, the DNA is TGTGCCAGCGGGACAGGCCAGTACGAGCAGTACTTC.

The chain has TRBV2 and TRBJ2-4; TRBD1 might be the D (6 bases). The CDR3 runs to 16 residues. Trimming pared 7 bases from V and 5 bases from J, leaving 21 bases between. The germline V gene has CDR1 SNHLY and CDR2 FYNNEI. The CDR3 DNA is TGTGCCAGCACCGACCCGTCAGGGGTCGCGGAAAACATTCAGTACTTC. This gives the protein CASTDPSGVAENIQYF.

The chain couples TRBV5-1 to TRBJ1-1; D ambiguous. Per the germline V gene, CDR1 is SGHRS and CDR2 is YFSETQ. Trimming cost V 0 bases and J 4 bases, with 16 bases left between them. The CDR3 length is 16 residues. The CDR3 is CASSLDPKRSITEAFF. The CDR3 DNA is TGCGCCAGCAGCTTGGATCCGAAGAGATCCATCACTGAAGCTTTCTTT.

The chain has TRBV9 and TRBJ1-2; 9 bases are a match to TRBD1. The CDR3 spans 16 residues. J lost 2 bases, V lost 6 bases, and 11 bases had no gene match. Germline V gene sequence: CDR1 SGDLS, CDR2 YYNGEE. CDR3 nucleotide sequence: TGTGCCAGCAACACAGGGGGCGCGGGAGGGAACTATGGCTACACCTTC. Translated, it gives CASNTGGAGGNYGYTF.